This TCR beta chain emerged from a study of cytomegalovirus exposure and HLA in healthy donors. Points from the study as a whole: Later analysis associated a missense DCLRE1C variant with TCR beta V- and J-gene trimming.

The study ran its PCR with 60 Vbeta and 13 Jbeta primers. Libraries were prepared by immunoSEQ multiplex PCR; TCRdb keeps only in-frame clonotypes and omits some of them. The sample yields 75,000 to 100,000 clones, under 75% seen once. Germline V gives CDR1 SGHNT, CDR2 YENEEA. V lost 3 bases to trimming and J lost 0 bases, with 4 bases between them. CDR3 length: 13 residues. About this clone itself: Antigen: not known.

The source material was PBMCs. The origin of this receptor is a female donor in good health and CMV-seronegative. V and J are TRBV11-3 and TRBJ2-3; D gene ambiguous. For the CDR3, the DNA is TGTGCCAGCAGCTTTCAGAGCACAGATACGCAGTATTTT. Encoded protein: CASSFQSTDTQYF.